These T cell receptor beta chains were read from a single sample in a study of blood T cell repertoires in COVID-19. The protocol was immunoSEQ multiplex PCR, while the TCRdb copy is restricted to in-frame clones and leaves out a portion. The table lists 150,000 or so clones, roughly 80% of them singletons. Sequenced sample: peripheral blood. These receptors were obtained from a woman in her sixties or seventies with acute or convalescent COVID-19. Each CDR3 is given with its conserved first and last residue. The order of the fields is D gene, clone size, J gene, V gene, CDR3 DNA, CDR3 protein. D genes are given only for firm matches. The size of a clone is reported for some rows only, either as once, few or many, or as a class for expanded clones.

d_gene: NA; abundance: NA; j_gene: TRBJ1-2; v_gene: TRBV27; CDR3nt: TGTGCCAGCAGGGGGCAGCTCTATGGCTACACCTTC; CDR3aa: CASRGQLYGYTF
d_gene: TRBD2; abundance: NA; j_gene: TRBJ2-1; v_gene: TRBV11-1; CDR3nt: TGTGCCAGCAGCTTAGAACTAGCGGGAGGGAAGAATGAGCAGTTCTTC; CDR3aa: CASSLELAGGKNEQFF
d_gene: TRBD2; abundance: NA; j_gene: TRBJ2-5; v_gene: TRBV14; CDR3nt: TGTGCCAGCAGCCTTACTAGCGGGAGCCGCCAAGAGACCCAGTACTTC; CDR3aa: CASSLTSGSRQETQYF
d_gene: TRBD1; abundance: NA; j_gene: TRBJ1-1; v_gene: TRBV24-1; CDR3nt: TGTGCCACCAGACCCAAAGCGGGACAGGGGAACACTGAAGCTTTCTTT; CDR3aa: CATRPKAGQGNTEAFF
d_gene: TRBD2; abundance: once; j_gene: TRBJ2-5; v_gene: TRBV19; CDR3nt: TGTGCCAGTAGTCTGGGACTAGCGGGAGCGCAAGAGACCCAGTACTTC; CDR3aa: CASSLGLAGAQETQYF
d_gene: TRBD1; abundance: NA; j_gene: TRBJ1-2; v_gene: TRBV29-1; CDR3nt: TGCAGCGTTGTAGTAGGGACAGGGACCTATGGCTACACCTTC; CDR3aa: CSVVVGTGTYGYTF
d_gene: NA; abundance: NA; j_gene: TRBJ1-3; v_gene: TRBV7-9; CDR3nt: TGTGCCAGCAGTATTGTCGGAAACACCATATATTTT; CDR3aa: CASSIVGNTIYF
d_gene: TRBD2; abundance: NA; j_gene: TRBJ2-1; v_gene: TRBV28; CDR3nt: TGTGCCAGCAGTCCCCTAGCGGGTCATGAGCAGTTCTTC; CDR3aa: CASSPLAGHEQFF
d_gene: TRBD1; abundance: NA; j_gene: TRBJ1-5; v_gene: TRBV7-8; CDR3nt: TGTGCCAGCAGCCACAGACTAAGTAGGACAGGGGGATATCAGCCCCAGCATTTT; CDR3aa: CASSHRLSRTGGYQPQHF
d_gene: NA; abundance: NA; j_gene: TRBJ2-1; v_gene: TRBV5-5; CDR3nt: TGTGCCAGCAGCACAACTAGCCATCCCTCCTACAATGAGCAGTTCTTC; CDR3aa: CASSTTSHPSYNEQFF
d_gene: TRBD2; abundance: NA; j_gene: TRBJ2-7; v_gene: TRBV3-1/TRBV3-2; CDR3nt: TGTGCCAGCAGCCAAGAGTGGGGACTAGCGGAATATAGGCCCAACGAGCAGTACTTC; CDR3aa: CASSQEWGLAEYRPNEQYF
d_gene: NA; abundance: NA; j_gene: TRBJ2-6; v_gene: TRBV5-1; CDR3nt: TGCGCCAGCAGCTTCCTCCCGCAGGCGTCTGGGGCCAACGTCCTGACTTTC; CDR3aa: CASSFLPQASGANVLTF
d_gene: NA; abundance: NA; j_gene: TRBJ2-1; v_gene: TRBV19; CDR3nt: TGTGCCACTGCGAAAGGGGCGTACAATGAGCAGTTCTTC; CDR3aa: CATAKGAYNEQFF
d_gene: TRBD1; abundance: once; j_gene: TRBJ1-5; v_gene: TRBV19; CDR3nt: TGTGCCAGTAGTACAACAGGGGCCGGACAGCCCCAGCATTTT; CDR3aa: CASSTTGAGQPQHF
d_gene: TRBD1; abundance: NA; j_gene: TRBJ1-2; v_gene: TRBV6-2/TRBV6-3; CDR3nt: TGTGCCAGCAGCACTCGGACAGGCTTAAGCTATGGCTACACCTTC; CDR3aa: CASSTRTGLSYGYTF
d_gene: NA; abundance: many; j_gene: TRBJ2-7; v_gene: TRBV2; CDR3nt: TGTGCCAGCAGGAGGGTCCTCACAGACTCCTACGAGCAGTACTTC; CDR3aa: CASRRVLTDSYEQYF
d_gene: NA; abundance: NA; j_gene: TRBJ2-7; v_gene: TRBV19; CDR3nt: TGTGCCAGTAGTATCTCATCCGGGAGTAACTACGAGCAGTACTTC; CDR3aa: CASSISSGSNYEQYF
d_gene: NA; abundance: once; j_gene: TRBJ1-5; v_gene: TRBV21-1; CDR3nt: TGTGCCAGCAGCAAAAGGGGCCGGTCTGAGGATTTGATGCCCCAGCATTTT; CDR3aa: CASSKRGRSEDLMPQHF
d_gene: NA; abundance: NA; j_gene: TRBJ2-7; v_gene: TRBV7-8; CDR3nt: TGTGCCAGCAGCCAAACCTCAGGGGTCTACGAGCAGTACTTC; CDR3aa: CASSQTSGVYEQYF
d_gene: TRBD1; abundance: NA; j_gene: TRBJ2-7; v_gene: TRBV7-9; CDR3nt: TGTGCCAGCAGCCTCGGGGCCGGGACAGACTCCTACGAGCAGTACTTC; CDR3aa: CASSLGAGTDSYEQYF
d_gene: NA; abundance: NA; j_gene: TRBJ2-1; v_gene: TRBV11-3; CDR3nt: TGTGCCAGCAGCCCTCCCGGGGCGGGACAGAGCGATGAGCAGTTCTTC; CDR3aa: CASSPPGAGQSDEQFF
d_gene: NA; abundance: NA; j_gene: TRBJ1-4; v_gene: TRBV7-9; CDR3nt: TGTGCCAGCAGCTTAGCCGGAGGGTTTAATGAAAAACTGTTTTTT; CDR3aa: CASSLAGGFNEKLFF
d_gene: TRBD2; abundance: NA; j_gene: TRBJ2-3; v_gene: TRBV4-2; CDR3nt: TGTGCCAGCAGCCAAGTAGCGACTAGCGGGATAAGACCAACAGATACGCAGTATTTT; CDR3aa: CASSQVATSGIRPTDTQYF
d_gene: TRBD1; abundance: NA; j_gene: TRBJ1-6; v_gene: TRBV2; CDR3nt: TGTGCCAGCACCTCCGGGACAGGGATTTCACCCCTCCACTTT; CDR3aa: CASTSGTGISPLHF
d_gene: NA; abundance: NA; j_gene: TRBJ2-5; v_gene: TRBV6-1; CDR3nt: TGTGCCAGCAGTGATACACTAGTGGAGACCCAGTACTTC; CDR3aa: CASSDTLVETQYF
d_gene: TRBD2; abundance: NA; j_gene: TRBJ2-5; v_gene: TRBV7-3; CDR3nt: TGTGCCAGCAGCCCAGCGGGAGGAGAGACCCAGTACTTC; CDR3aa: CASSPAGGETQYF
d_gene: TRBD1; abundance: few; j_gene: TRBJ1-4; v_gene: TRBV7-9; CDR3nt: TGTGCCAGCAGCTTACTGACAGGGGGCAATGAAAAACTGTTTTTT; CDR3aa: CASSLLTGGNEKLFF
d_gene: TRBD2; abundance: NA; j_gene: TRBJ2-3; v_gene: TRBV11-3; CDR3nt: TGTGCCAGCAGCCAACTAGCGGGAGGCCCCACAGATACGCAGTATTTT; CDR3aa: CASSQLAGGPTDTQYF
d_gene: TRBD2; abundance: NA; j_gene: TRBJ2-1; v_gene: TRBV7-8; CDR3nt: TGTGCCAGCAGCCCTTTAACTAGCGAGAATGAGCAGTTCTTC; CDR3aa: CASSPLTSENEQFF
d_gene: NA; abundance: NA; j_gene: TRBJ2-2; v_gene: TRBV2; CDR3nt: TGTGCCAGCAGTGGATTTTCGGGTGGCGCTAAGGTGGGGGAGCTGTTTTTT; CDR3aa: CASSGFSGGAKVGELFF
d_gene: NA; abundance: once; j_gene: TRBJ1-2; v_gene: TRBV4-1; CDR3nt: TGCGCCAGCAGCGGCGGAGGGTTCGGCTATGGCTACACCTTC; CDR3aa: CASSGGGFGYGYTF
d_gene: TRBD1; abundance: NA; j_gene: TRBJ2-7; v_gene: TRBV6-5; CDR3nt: TGTGCCAGCCACCGGGACAGTTCAACCTACGAGCAGTACTTC; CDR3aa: CASHRDSSTYEQYF
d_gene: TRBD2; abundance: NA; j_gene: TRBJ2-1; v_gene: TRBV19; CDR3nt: TGTGCCAGTAGTATAATCTTAGCGGGGGGGTCAAATGAGCAGTTCTTC; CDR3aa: CASSIILAGGSNEQFF
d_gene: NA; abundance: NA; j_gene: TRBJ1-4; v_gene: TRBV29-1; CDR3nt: TGCAGCGTGGCCGGGGGGGTTAATGAAAAACTGTTTTTT; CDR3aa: CSVAGGVNEKLFF
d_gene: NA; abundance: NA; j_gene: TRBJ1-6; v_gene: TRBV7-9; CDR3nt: TGTGCCAGCCGGGGTGGACAGAGCTCCTATAATTCACCCCTCCACTTT; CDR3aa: CASRGGQSSYNSPLHF
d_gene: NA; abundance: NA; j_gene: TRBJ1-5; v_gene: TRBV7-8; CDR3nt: TGTGCCAGCAGCTTGCCGGGGAATTATAGCAATCAGCCCCAGCATTTT; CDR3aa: CASSLPGNYSNQPQHF
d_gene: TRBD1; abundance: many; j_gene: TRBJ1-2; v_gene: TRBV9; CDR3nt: TGTGCCAGCAGCGTGGACAGGAACTATGGCTACACCTTC; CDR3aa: CASSVDRNYGYTF
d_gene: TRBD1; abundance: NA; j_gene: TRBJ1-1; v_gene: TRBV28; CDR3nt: TGTGCCAGCAATCCACAGGGGGCGAACACTGAAGCTTTCTTT; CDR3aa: CASNPQGANTEAFF
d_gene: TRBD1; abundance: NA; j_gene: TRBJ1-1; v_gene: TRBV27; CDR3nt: TGTGCCAGCGGCGGGACAGGGGGTGGCGCTTTCTTT; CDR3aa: CASGGTGGGAFF
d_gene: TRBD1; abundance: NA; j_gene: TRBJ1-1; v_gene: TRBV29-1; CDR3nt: TGCAGCGGGACAGGGAACACTGAAGCTTTCTTT; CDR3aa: CSGTGNTEAFF
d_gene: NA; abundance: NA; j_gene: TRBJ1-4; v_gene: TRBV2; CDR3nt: TGTGCCTCCCGTAGTAATGAAAAACTGTTTTTT; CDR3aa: CASRSNEKLFF
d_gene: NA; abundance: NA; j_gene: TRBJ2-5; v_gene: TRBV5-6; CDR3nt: TGTGCCAGCAGCTTGGTTAGCGAGATTAAAGAGACCCAGTACTTC; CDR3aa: CASSLVSEIKETQYF
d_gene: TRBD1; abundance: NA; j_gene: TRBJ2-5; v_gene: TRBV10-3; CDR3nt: TGTGCCATCAGTGAGTCGACAGGGGTTCGGCAAGAGACCCAGTACTTC; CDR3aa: CAISESTGVRQETQYF
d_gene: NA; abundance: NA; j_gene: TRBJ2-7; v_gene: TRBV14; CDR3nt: TGTGCCAGCAGCGACTACAACAGGGCGTCAGTGGGCGAGCAGTACTTC; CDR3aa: CASSDYNRASVGEQYF
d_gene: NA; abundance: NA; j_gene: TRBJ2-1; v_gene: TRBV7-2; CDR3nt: TGTGCCAGCAGCCGAGAGGTCTACAATGAGCAGTTCTTC; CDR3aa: CASSREVYNEQFF
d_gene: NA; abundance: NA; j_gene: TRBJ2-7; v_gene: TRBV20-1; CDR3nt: TGCAGTGCTAGTGTAGCGGTGGACGAGCAGTACTTC; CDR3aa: CSASVAVDEQYF
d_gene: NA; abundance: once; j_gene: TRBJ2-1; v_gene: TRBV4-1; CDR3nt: TGCGCCAGCAGCCAAGTGGGGAGCGGAGTTATCAATGAGCAGTTCTTC; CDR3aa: CASSQVGSGVINEQFF
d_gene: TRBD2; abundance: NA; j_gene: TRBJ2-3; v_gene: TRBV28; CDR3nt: TGTGCCAGCGAGCCAGTACCCACGGGAGGCACGCAGTATTTT; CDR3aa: CASEPVPTGGTQYF
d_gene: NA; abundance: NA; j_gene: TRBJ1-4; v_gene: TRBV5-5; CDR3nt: TGTGCCAGCAGCCGGCAGGGGACGATGGGTGAAAAACTGTTTTTT; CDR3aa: CASSRQGTMGEKLFF
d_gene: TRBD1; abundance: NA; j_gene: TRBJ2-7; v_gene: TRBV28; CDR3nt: TGTGCCAGCAGCTACGGACAGGGCCTCGAGGACGAGCAGTACTTC; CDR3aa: CASSYGQGLEDEQYF
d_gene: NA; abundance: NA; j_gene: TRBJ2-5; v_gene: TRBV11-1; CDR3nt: TGTGCCAGCAGCCCGGGACAAACTGAGACCCAGTACTTC; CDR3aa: CASSPGQTETQYF
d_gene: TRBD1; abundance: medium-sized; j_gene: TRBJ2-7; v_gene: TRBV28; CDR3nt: TGTGCCAGCAGTTTGGCCGCAGGGGGAGACTACGAGCAGTACTTC; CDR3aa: CASSLAAGGDYEQYF
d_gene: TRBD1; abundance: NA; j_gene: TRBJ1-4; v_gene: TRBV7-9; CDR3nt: TGTGCCAGCAGCTTCACCCCCCGCCGGGACAGTAGTGGGAAACTGTTTTTT; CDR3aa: CASSFTPRRDSSGKLFF